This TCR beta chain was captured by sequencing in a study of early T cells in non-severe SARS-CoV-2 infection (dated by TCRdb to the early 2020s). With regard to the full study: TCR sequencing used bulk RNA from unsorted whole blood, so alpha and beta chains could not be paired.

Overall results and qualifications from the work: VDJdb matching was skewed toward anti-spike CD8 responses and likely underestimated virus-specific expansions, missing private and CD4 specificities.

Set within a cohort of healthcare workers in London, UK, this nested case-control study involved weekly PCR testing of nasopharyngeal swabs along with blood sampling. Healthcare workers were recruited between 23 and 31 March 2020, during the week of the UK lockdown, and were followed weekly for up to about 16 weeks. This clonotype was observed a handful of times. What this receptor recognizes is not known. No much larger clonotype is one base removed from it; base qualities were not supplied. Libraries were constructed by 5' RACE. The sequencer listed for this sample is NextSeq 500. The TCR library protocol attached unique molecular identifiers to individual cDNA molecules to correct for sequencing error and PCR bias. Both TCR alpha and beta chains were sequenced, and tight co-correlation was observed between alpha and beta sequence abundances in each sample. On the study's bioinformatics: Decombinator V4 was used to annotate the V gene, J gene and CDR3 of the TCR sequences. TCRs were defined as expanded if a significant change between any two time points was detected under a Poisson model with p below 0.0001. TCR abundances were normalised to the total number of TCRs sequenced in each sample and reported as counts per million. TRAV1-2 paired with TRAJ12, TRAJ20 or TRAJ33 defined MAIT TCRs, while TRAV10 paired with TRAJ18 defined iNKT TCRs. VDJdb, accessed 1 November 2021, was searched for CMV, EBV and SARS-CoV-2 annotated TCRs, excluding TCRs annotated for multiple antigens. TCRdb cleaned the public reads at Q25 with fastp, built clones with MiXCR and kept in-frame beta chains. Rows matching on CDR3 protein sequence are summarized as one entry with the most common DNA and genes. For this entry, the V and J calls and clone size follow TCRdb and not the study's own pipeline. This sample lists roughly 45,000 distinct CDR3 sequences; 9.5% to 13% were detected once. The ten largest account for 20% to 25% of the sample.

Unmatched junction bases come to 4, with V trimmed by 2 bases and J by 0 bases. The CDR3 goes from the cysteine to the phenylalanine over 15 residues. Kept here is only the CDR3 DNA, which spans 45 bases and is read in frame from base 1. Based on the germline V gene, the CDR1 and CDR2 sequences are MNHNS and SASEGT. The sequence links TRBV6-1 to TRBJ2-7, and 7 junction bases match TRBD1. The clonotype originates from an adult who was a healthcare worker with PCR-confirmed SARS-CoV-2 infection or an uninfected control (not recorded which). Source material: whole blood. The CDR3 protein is CASSEIGDSSYEQYF. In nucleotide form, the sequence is TGTGCCAGCAGTGAAATCGGGGACAGCTCCTACGAGCAGTACTTC.